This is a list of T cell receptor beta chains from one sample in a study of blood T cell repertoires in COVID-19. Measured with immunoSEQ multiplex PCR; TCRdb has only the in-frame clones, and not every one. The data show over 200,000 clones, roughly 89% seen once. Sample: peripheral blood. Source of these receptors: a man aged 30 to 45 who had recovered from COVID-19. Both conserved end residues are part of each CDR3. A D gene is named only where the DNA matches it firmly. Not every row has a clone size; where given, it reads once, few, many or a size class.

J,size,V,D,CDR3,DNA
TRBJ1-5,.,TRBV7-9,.,CASSPEVLSNQPQHF,TGTGCCAGCAGCCCCGAGGTGCTTTCGAATCAGCCCCAGCATTTT
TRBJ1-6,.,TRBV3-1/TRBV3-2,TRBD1,CASSFRTGRNSPLHF,TGTGCCAGCAGCTTCCGGACAGGGCGAAATTCACCCCTCCACTTT
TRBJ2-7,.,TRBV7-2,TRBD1,CASSLGQGAKEQYF,TGTGCCAGCAGCTTGGGACAGGGGGCGAAGGAGCAGTACTTC
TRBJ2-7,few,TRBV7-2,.,CASSLGGTTAHEQYF,TGTGCCAGCAGCTTAGGGGGGACAACCGCCCACGAGCAGTACTTC
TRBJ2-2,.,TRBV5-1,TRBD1,CASSLEPRDRGTGELFF,TGCGCCAGCAGCTTGGAACCTCGGGACAGGGGCACCGGGGAGCTGTTTTTT
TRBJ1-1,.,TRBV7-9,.,CASSPPRLTEAFF,TGTGCCAGCAGCCCTCCAAGACTCACTGAAGCTTTCTTT
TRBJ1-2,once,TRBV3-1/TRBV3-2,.,CASSQDLQAYGYTF,TGTGCCAGCAGCCAAGATTTACAGGCGTATGGCTACACCTTC
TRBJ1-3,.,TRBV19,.,CASRHTGSGNTIYF,TGTGCCAGTAGGCATACAGGGTCTGGAAACACCATATATTTT
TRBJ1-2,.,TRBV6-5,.,CASRKKLYGYTF,TGTGCCAGCAGGAAGAAGCTCTATGGCTACACCTTC
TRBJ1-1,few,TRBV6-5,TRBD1,CASSYPGQGGPEAFF,TGTGCCAGCAGTTATCCGGGACAGGGAGGGCCTGAAGCTTTCTTT
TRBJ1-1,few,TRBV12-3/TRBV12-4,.,CASITWGDTEAFF,TGTGCCAGCATCACCTGGGGGGACACTGAAGCTTTCTTT
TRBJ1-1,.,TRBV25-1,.,CASSVTGLNTEAFF,TGTGCCAGCAGTGTTACAGGGTTGAACACTGAAGCTTTCTTT
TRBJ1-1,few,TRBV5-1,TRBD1,CASSLGTGTGSTEAFF,TGCGCCAGCAGCTTGGGGACCGGGACAGGGAGCACTGAAGCTTTCTTT
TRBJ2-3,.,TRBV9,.,CASSVGTIADTQYF,TGTGCCAGCAGCGTAGGGACTATAGCGGATACGCAGTATTTT
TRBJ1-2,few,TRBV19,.,CASSPGPLEGYGYTF,TGTGCCAGCAGTCCCGGGCCTCTGGAGGGGTATGGCTACACCTTC
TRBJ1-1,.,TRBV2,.,CASRFYQGMNTEAFF,TGTGCCAGCAGATTCTACCAGGGAATGAACACTGAAGCTTTCTTT
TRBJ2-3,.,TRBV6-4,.,CASSPQRGTDTQYF,TGTGCCAGCTCTCCCCAGAGGGGCACAGATACGCAGTATTTT
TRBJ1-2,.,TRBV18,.,CASSPAVGTEYGYTF,TGTGCCAGCTCCCCAGCTGTAGGAACAGAATATGGCTACACCTTC
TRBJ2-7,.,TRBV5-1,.,CASSLGSGRYEQYF,TGCGCCAGCAGCTTGGGCTCGGGTCGGTACGAGCAGTACTTC
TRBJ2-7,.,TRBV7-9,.,CASSPSRVLGVEQYF,TGTGCCAGCAGCCCGTCGCGGGTCCTCGGGGTCGAGCAGTACTTC
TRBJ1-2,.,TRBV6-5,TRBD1,CASSSGQGGRWGYTF,TGTGCCAGCAGTTCCGGACAGGGGGGCCGGTGGGGCTACACCTTC
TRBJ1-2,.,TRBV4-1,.,CASSQQAQANYGYTF,TGCGCCAGCAGCCAACAAGCCCAGGCTAACTATGGCTACACCTTC
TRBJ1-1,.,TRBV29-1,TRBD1,CSVDNDRGYTEAFF,TGCAGCGTTGATAACGACAGGGGGTACACTGAAGCTTTCTTT
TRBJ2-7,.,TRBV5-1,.,CASSFTVNYEQYF,TGCGCCAGCAGCTTTACTGTAAACTACGAGCAGTACTTC
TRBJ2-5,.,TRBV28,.,CASSPWTGKETQYF,TGTGCCAGCAGTCCCTGGACGGGAAAAGAGACCCAGTACTTC
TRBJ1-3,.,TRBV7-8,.,CASSLWATGNTIYF,TGTGCCAGCAGCTTATGGGCAACAGGAAACACCATATATTTT
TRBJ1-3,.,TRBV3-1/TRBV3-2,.,CASSEDSAGNTIYF,TGTGCCAGCAGCGAGGACAGCGCCGGAAACACCATATATTTT
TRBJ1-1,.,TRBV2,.,CASSIRQLNTEAFF,TGTGCCAGCAGTATACGACAGCTGAACACTGAAGCTTTCTTT
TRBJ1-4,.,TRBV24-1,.,CATSESGTSATNEKLFF,TGTGCCACCAGTGAGTCCGGGACAAGTGCAACTAATGAAAAACTGTTTTTT
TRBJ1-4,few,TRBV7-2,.,CASSLWQNEKLFF,TGTGCCAGCAGCTTATGGCAGAATGAAAAACTGTTTTTT
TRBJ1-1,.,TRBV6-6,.,CASSYAGGQLNTEAFF,TGTGCCAGCAGTTACGCGGGGGGGCAGTTAAACACTGAAGCTTTCTTT
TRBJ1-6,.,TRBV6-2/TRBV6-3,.,CASSLRQPYNSPLHF,TGTGCCAGCAGTCTAAGACAACCCTATAATTCACCCCTCCACTTT
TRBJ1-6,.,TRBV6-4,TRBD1,CASRRTRDSMSPLHF,TGTGCCAGCCGACGAACCCGGGACAGTATGTCACCCCTCCACTTT
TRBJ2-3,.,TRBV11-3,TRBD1,CASSVRTTGGSSDTQYF,TGTGCCAGCAGCGTGAGGACGACAGGGGGTTCATCAGATACGCAGTATTTT
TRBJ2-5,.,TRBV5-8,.,CASSFRGAQETQYF,TGTGCCAGCAGCTTCCGGGGGGCCCAAGAGACCCAGTACTTC
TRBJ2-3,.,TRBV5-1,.,CASSLGTLTDTQYF,TGCGCCAGCAGCTTGGGGACTCTAACAGATACGCAGTATTTT
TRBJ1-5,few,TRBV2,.,CASSELRESQPQHF,TGTGCCAGCAGTGAGTTGAGGGAAAGCCAGCCCCAGCATTTT
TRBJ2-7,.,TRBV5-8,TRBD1,CASSLGQGALREQYF,TGTGCCAGCAGCTTGGGCCAGGGGGCGCTGAGGGAGCAGTACTTC
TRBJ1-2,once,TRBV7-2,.,CASRYKPGGYWDGYTF,TGTGCCAGCAGATACAAACCTGGGGGGTATTGGGATGGCTACACCTTC
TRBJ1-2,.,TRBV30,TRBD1,CAWSARTWRGGRGYTF,TGTGCCTGGAGTGCCCGTACTTGGCGAGGGGGCAGAGGCTACACCTTC
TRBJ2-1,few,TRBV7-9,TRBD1,CASSPGQAFYNEQFF,TGTGCCAGCAGCCCGGGACAGGCGTTCTACAATGAGCAGTTCTTC
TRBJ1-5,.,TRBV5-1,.,CASSSPGAEGAF,TGCGCCAGCAGCTCCCCGGGAGCCGAGGGAGCTTTT
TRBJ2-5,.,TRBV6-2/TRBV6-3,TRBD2,CASSYSLLAGSQETQYF,TGTGCCAGCAGTTACTCCTTACTAGCGGGGTCTCAAGAGACCCAGTACTTC
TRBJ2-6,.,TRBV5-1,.,CASSTLQGRRANVLTF,TGCGCCAGCAGCACCCTACAGGGTCGAAGAGCCAACGTCCTGACTTTC